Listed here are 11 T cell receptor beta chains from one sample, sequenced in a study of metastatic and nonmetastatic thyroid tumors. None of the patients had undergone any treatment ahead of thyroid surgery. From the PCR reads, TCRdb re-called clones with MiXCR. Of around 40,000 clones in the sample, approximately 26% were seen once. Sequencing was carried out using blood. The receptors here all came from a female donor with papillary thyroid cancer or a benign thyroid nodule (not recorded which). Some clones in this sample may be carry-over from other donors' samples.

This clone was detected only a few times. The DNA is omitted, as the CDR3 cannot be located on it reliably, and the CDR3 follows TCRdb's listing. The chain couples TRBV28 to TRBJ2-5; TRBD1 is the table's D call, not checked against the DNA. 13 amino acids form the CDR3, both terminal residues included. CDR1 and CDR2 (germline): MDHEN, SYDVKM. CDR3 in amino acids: CASLEWAKGTHYF.

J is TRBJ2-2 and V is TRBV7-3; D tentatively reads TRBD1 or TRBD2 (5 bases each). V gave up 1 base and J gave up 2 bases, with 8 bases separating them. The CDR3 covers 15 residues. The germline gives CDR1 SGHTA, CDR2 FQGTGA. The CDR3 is CASSLRGTNTGELFF. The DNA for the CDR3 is TGTGCCAGCAGCTTAAGGGGGACCAACACCGGGGAGCTGTTTTTT.

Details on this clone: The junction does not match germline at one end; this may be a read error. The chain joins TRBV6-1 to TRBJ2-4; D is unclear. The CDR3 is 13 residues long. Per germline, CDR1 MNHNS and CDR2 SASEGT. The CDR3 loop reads CSSSELDSAIQYF. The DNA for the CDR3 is TGTTCCAGCAGTGAATTGGATTCGGCCATTCAGTACTTC.

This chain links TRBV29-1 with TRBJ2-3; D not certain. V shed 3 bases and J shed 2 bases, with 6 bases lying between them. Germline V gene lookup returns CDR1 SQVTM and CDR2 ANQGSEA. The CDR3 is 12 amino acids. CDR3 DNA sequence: TGCAGCGTTGAGATCTACACAGATACGCAGTATTTT. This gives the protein CSVEIYTDTQYF.

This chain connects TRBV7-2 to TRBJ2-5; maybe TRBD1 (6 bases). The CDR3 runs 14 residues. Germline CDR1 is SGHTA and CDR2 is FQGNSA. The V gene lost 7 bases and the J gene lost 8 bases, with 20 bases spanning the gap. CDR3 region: CASIPDSTRDTQYF. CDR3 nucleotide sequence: TGTGCCAGCATCCCGGACAGTACCCGGGATACCCAGTACTTC.

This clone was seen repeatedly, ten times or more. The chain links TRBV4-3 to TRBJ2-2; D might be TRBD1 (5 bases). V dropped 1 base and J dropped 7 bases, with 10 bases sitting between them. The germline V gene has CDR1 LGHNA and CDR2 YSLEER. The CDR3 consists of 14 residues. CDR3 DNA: TGCGCCAGCAGCCAAGTGGCTAGGGGCGGGGAGCTGTTTTTT. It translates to CASSQVARGGELFF.

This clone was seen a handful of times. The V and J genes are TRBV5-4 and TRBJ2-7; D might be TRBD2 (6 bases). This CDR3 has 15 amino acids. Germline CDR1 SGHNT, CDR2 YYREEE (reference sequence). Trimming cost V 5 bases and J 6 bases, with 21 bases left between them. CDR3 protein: CASRSRTIWSGEQYF. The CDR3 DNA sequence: TGTGCCAGCAGGTCTCGGACTATCTGGAGTGGCGAGCAGTACTTC.

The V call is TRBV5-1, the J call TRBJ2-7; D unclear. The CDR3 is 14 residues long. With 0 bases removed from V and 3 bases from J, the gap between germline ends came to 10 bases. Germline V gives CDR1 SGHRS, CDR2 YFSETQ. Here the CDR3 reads CASSLAGSNYEQYF. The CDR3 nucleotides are TGCGCCAGCAGCTTGGCCGGGTCCAACTACGAGCAGTACTTC.

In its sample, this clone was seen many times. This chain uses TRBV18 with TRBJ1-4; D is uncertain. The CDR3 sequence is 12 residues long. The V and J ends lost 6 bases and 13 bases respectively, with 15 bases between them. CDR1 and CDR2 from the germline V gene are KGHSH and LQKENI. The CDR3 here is CASSKLRGLLFF. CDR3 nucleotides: TGTGCCAGCTCTAAACTCCGGGGTTTACTGTTTTTT.

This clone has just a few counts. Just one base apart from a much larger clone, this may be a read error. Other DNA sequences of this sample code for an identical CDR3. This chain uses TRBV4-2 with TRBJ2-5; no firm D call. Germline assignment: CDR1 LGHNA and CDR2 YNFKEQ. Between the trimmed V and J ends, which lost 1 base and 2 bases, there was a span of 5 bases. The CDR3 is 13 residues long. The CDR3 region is CASSQGIQETQYF. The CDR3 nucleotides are TGTGCCAGCAGCCAAGGTATTCAAGAGACCCAGTACTTC.

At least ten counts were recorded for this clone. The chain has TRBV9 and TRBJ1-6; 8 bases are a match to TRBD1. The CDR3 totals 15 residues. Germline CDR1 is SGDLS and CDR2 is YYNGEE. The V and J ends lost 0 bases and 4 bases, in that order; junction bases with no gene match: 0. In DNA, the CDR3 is TGTGCCAGCAGCGTAGGGACAGGGTATAATTCACCCCTCCACTTT. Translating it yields CASSVGTGYNSPLHF.